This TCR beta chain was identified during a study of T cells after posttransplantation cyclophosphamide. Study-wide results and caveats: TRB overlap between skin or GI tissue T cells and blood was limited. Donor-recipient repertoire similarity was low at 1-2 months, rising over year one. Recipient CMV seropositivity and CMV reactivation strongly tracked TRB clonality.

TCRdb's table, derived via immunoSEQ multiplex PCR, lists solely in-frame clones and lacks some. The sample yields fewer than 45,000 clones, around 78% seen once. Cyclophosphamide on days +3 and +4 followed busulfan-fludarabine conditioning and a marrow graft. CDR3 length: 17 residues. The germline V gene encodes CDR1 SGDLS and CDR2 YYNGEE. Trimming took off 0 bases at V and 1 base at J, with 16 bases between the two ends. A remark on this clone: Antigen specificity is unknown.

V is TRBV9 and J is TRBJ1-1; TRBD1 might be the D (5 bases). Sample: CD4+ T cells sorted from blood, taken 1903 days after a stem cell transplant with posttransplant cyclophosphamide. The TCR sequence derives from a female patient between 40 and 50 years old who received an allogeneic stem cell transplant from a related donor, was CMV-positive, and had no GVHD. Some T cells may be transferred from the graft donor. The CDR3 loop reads CASSVGLGGRANTEAFF. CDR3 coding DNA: TGTGCCAGCAGCGTAGGATTGGGTGGCAGGGCGAACACTGAAGCTTTCTTT.